Presented here are 24 T cell receptor beta chains from one specimen sequenced in a study of molecular identifiers for immune sequencing clone quantification. TCRdb recomputed calls from the PCR reads with MiXCR, one row per CDR3 protein. The sample lists just under 650,000 distinct CDR3 sequences, just under 20% occurring once. The specimen sequenced was naive CD8+ T cells from blood, with Jurkat cell RNA spiked in. The subset here: FACS-sorted CD8+CD4-CCR7+CD45RA+ naive T cells. The receptors were sampled from a human donor in good health. Some libraries in this study had Jurkat cell RNA spiked in.

As concerns this clonotype: Here the CDR3 omits its conserved ending phenylalanine or tryptophan, so a read error is the likely source. This sequence joins TRBV2 and TRBJ1-2; TRBD1 aligns across 10 bases. This CDR3 has 14 amino acids. The ends lost 4 bases at V and 6 bases at J; junction bases unmatched: 5. Germline CDR1 is SNHLY and CDR2 is FYNNEI. DNA for the CDR3: TGTGCCAGCAGTGCGGGACAGGGGATTGATGGCTACACCTCC. It encodes CASSAGQGIDGYTS.

This clonotype was found many times. This chain connects TRBV7-9 to TRBJ2-5; D gene unclear. CDR1 and CDR2 (germline): SEHNR, FQNEAQ (reference sequence). This CDR3 contains 12 residues. Trimming cost V 8 bases and J 1 base, with 8 bases left between them. CDR3 residues: CASGDFQETQYF. In DNA form, the CDR3 reads TGTGCCAGCGGAGATTTCCAAGAGACCCAGTACTTC.

The rearrangement links TRBV12-3 or TRBV12-4 to TRBJ2-2; 10 bases line up with TRBD1. This CDR3 has 16 residues. J gave up 3 bases and V 3 bases, and 4 bases lay outside the gene matches. As DNA, the CDR3 is TGTGCCAGCAGTTTCGGGGACAGGGGATACACCGGGGAGCTGTTTTTT. It codes for CASSFGDRGYTGELFF.

On this clonotype itself: A much larger clone differs by one base, so this may be a read error. The chain has TRBV6-2 or TRBV6-3 and TRBJ2-6, with D tentatively TRBD1 or TRBD2 (5 bases each). Germline V CDR1 and CDR2: MNHEY, SVGEGT. The CDR3 runs 14 residues. The DNA for the CDR3 is TGTGCCAGCTCAGTGGATTACGGGGCCAGCGTCCTGACTTTC. Its protein is CASSVDYGASVLTF.

The rearrangement links TRBV7-3 to TRBJ1-6; 8 bases line up with TRBD1. This CDR3 region has 15 residues. The germline CDR1 and CDR2 sequences are SGHTA and FQGTGA. Trimming removed 6 bases from V and 11 bases from J; junction bases left unmatched: 12. CDR3 protein: CASRPPGQAMPPLHF. For the CDR3, the DNA is TGTGCCAGCAGACCTCCGGGACAGGCCATGCCACCCCTCCACTTT.

This clonotype was recorded many times. V gene TRBV3-1 combines with J gene TRBJ2-1; D uncertain. This CDR3 is built from 16 residues. Trimming pared 2 bases from V and 1 base from J, leaving 12 bases between. Looked up from germline, CDR1 is LGHDT and CDR2 is YNNKEL (reference sequence). CDR3 sequence (DNA): TGTGCCAGCAGCCAATGGCGTCTGGGATCCTACAATGAGCAGTTCTTC. This translates into CASSQWRLGSYNEQFF.

This clonotype was counted ten times or more. J is TRBJ1-1 and V is TRBV29-1; D call uncertain. Trimming took 7 bases from V and 1 from J, leaving 10 bases between them. The CDR3 consists of 12 residues. Germline lookup yields CDR1 SQVTM and CDR2 ANQGSEA. CDR3 in DNA: TGCAGCGCCTTAACACAGAACACTGAAGCTTTCTTT. Translating it yields CSALTQNTEAFF.

This clonotype was observed many times. The chain carries TRBV2 and TRBJ2-3, with 13 bases fitting TRBD2. The V and J ends lost 5 bases and 2 bases, in that order; junction bases with no gene match: 4. In germline, CDR1 is SNHLY, CDR2 FYNNEI. CDR3 length: 16 amino acids. The CDR3 sequence is CASSWTSGGITDTQYF. The CDR3 nucleotides read TGTGCCAGCAGTTGGACTAGCGGGGGAATCACAGATACGCAGTATTTT.

This clonotype was observed many times. The chain couples TRBV20-1 to TRBJ1-4, with D possibly matching TRBD1 (6 bases). Germline V CDR1 and CDR2: DFQATT, SNEGSKA (reference sequence). V dropped 0 bases and J dropped 4 bases, with 9 bases sitting between them. CDR3 length: 14 amino acids. Here the CDR3 reads CSARDPDSNEKLFF. The CDR3 DNA sequence: TGCAGTGCTAGAGACCCGGACAGTAATGAAAAACTGTTTTTT.

This clonotype was picked up many times. The chain uses TRBV4-3 and TRBJ1-3; D not certain. The germline V and J ends were trimmed by 4 bases and 1 base, with 11 bases remaining between them. CDR3 length: 15 residues. Germline CDR1 LGHNA, CDR2 YSLEER. The CDR3 DNA reads TGCGCCAGCAGCCCTTACGACTCTTCTGGAAACACCATATATTTT. Its protein product is CASSPYDSSGNTIYF.

The chain couples TRBV27 to TRBJ2-7; D unresolved. CDR3 length: 14 residues. Germline V gene sequence: CDR1 MNHEY, CDR2 SMNVEV (reference sequence). With 3 bases removed from V and 2 bases from J, the gap between germline ends came to 11 bases. CDR3 sequence (DNA): TGTGCCAGCAGTTTCGGGCAGTCCGCCTACGAGCAGTACTTC. Its protein product is CASSFGQSAYEQYF.

This clonotype was recorded many times. This chain links TRBV7-9 with TRBJ2-2; D gene uncertain. The germline CDR1 and CDR2 sequences are SEHNR and FQNEAQ (reference sequence). The CDR3 is made up of 16 amino acids. The V and J ends lost 6 bases and 2 bases respectively, with 16 bases between them. The CDR3 reads CASSLSGLRNTGELFF. CDR3 sequence (DNA): TGTGCCAGCAGTTTATCGGGCCTTCGTAACACCGGGGAGCTGTTTTTT.

The sample holds a few counts of this clonotype. The gene calls are TRBV6-5 and TRBJ2-2, with TRBD2 identical over 9 bases. The J segment lost 1 base and the V segment lost 5 bases, leaving 11 bases of the junction unmatched. From germline, CDR1 is MNHEY and CDR2 SVGAGI. The CDR3 extends over 18 amino acids. The CDR3 here is CASSPEGAGGLNTGELFF. CDR3 DNA sequence: TGTGCCAGCAGTCCCGAGGGTGCGGGAGGGCTGAACACCGGGGAGCTGTTTTTT.

V is TRBV4-3 and J is TRBJ2-7; 8 bases fit TRBD1. The CDR3 consists of 16 residues. V lost 0 bases, J lost 3 bases, and 7 bases stayed unmatched. CDR1 and CDR2 (germline): LGHNA, YSLEER. DNA for the CDR3: TGCGCCAGCAGCCAAGATCGCCCAGGGGGCGGCTACGAGCAGTACTTC. This sequence encodes CASSQDRPGGGYEQYF.

This clonotype has a count of ten or more. The chain carries TRBV6-2 or TRBV6-3 and TRBJ1-1, with TRBD1 identical over 9 bases. From germline, CDR1 is MNHEY and CDR2 SVGEGT. The CDR3 is 16 residues long. V lost 4 bases, J lost 0 bases, and 6 bases stayed unmatched. The CDR3 sequence: CASSFSGQGMNTEAFF. For the CDR3, the DNA is TGTGCCAGCAGTTTTTCGGGACAGGGTATGAACACTGAAGCTTTCTTT.

There are many counts of this clonotype. The chain combines TRBV28 with TRBJ2-3; D unresolved. Trimming left V 3 bases short and J 0 bases short, with 10 bases between. The CDR3 loop spans 15 amino acids. The V gene's germline CDR1 is MDHEN and CDR2 SYDVKM. CDR3: CASSLTRFSTDTQYF. CDR3 DNA: TGTGCCAGCAGTTTGACACGATTTAGCACAGATACGCAGTATTTT.

This chain connects TRBV10-3 to TRBJ2-3; D unclear. The CDR3 loop spans 14 amino acids. Deletions cut 7 bases from V and 3 bases from J, with 14 bases between. The V gene's germline CDR1 is ENHRY and CDR2 SYGVKD. The CDR3 is CAINEGRSTDTQYF. The DNA for the CDR3 is TGTGCCATCAATGAAGGTAGGAGTACAGATACGCAGTATTTT.

Ten or more counts support this clonotype. This sequence joins TRBV7-8 and TRBJ2-3, with 7 bases that match TRBD2. The CDR3 covers 14 residues. Germline trimming cut 4 bases from V and 5 bases from J; bases unmatched to any gene: 6. Germline CDR1 SGHVS, CDR2 FQNEAQ. In nucleotides, the CDR3 is TGTGCCAGCAGCTCGACGGGCGGGGGAGATACGCAGTATTTT. It is translated as CASSSTGGGDTQYF.

This clonotype was detected ten times or more. J is TRBJ2-7 and V is TRBV27, with 9 bases identical to TRBD2. The V segment lost 7 bases and the J segment 2 bases; nucleotides outside the gene matches: 6. This CDR3 has 14 residues. From germline, CDR1 is MNHEY and CDR2 SMNVEV (reference sequence). The CDR3 DNA follows: TGTGCCAGCAAGGAGCTAGCGGGACCCTACGAGCAGTACTTC. This gives the protein CASKELAGPYEQYF.

This clonotype has a count of ten or more. V usage is TRBV7-8 and J usage is TRBJ2-1, with 10 bases fitting TRBD2. The V and J ends lost 3 bases and 5 bases, in that order; junction bases with no gene match: 4. The CDR3 runs to 15 residues. The germline gives CDR1 SGHVS, CDR2 FQNEAQ. The CDR3: CASSFPLAGDNEQFF. In DNA, the CDR3 is TGTGCCAGCAGCTTCCCCCTAGCGGGGGACAATGAGCAGTTCTTC.

This clonotype was recorded at least ten times. This chain links TRBV9 with TRBJ2-5, with D perhaps being TRBD1 or TRBD2 (5 bases each). Germline V gene lookup returns CDR1 SGDLS and CDR2 YYNGEE. The CDR3 loop spans 15 amino acids. V lost 6 bases, J lost 0 bases, and 15 bases lay in between. The CDR3 is CASTPWDQYQETQYF. In DNA form, the CDR3 reads TGTGCCAGCACACCGTGGGACCAGTACCAAGAGACCCAGTACTTC.

This clonotype has a handful of counts. The gene calls are TRBV4-3 and TRBJ1-4; D possibly corresponds to TRBD1 (6 bases). Germline CDR1 is LGHNA and CDR2 is YSLEER. V was clipped by 0 bases and J by 0 bases, with 11 bases between them. The CDR3 is made up of 17 amino acids. CDR3: CASSQEWTAATNEKLFF. As DNA, the CDR3 is TGCGCCAGCAGCCAAGAATGGACAGCTGCAACTAATGAAAAACTGTTTTTT.

This clonotype was seen repeatedly, ten times or more. The V gene is TRBV14, the J gene TRBJ2-3; 8 positions agree with TRBD2. Trimming at V came to 0 bases and at J to 4 bases, leaving 9 bases not matched to a gene. CDR1 and CDR2 from the germline V gene are SGHDN and FVKESK. This CDR3 has 17 residues. CDR3 region: CASSQDRPGGRSDTQYF. CDR3 DNA sequence: TGTGCCAGCAGCCAAGATCGTCCGGGGGGGCGGTCAGATACGCAGTATTTT.

In its sample, this clonotype was seen a few times. Possible read error: a much larger clone is one base away. The gene calls are TRBV11-2 and TRBJ2-1, with D maybe TRBD2 (5 bases). This CDR3 comprises 16 residues. The germline gives CDR1 SGHAT, CDR2 FQNNGV. Written as DNA, the CDR3 is TGTGCCAGCAGCCCCCTGGGCGCTAGCTCCTACAATGAGCAGCTCTTC. Amino acids: CASSPLGASSYNEQLF.